One sample yielded the 25 T cell receptor beta chains listed below, sequenced in a study of PD-L1 blockade in urothelial cancer. This table comes from immunoSEQ multiplex PCR, and its TCRdb copy is limited to in-frame clones, with some not included. Among about 73,000 clones listed, around nine tenths were seen once. The material sequenced was PBMCs, taken around atezolizumab (anti-PD-L1) treatment. All receptors derive from a man between 60 and 75 years old with urothelial cancer.

The chain recombines TRBV6-6 with TRBJ2-7; D may be TRBD1 (5 bases). Trimming removed 0 bases at V and 3 bases at J, with 9 bases between. Germline CDR1 MNHNY, CDR2 SVGAGI (reference sequence). The CDR3 contains 14 residues. CDR3 sequence reads: CASSYSQGYYEQYF. CDR3 bases: TGTGCCAGCAGTTACTCTCAGGGTTACTACGAGCAGTACTTC.

The genes are TRBV11-3 and TRBJ2-7; 10 bases align to TRBD2. The V gene end was trimmed by 0 bases and the J gene end by 2 bases; junction bases not matched to a gene: 4. The CDR3 is made up of 16 amino acids. CDR1 is SGHNT and CDR2 is YENEEA in the germline V gene. The CDR3 DNA reads as TGTGCCAGCAGCTTAGATAGCGGGAGGCCTCCCTACGAGCAGTACTTC. This sequence encodes CASSLDSGRPPYEQYF.

This clone showed up just a few times. The chain employs TRBV4-2 and TRBJ2-1; tentatively, D is TRBD2 (7 bases). From germline, CDR1 is LGHNA and CDR2 YNFKEQ. Trimming cost V 1 base and J 2 bases, with 15 bases left between them. The CDR3 totals 17 residues. The CDR3, as DNA: TGTGCCAGCAGCCAAGTTACGGGGGGCCGGGCCTACAATGAGCAGTTCTTC. Translated: CASSQVTGGRAYNEQFF.

This chain uses TRBV10-1 with TRBJ1-2; no firm D call. CDR1 and CDR2 (germline): WNHNN, SYGVQD (reference sequence). The CDR3 is 14 residues long. Trimming left V 5 bases short and J 3 bases short, with 13 bases between. CDR3 protein: CASSSFGMDYGYTF. In nucleotides, the CDR3 is TGCGCCAGCAGTTCCTTCGGGATGGACTATGGCTACACCTTC.

The DNA for the CDR3 is TGTGCCAGCAGTACACGAACTAGCGGGAGTCGAGAGACCCAGTACTTC. Its translation is CASSTRTSGSRETQYF. This rearrangement joins TRBV28 to TRBJ2-5, with 11 bases identical to TRBD2. CDR3 length: 16 amino acids. J was trimmed by 4 bases and V by 5 bases; bases with no gene match: 9. The germline gives CDR1 MDHEN, CDR2 SYDVKM.

The chain is built from TRBV25-1 and TRBJ1-2; 7 bases agree with TRBD1. Looked up from germline, CDR1 is MGHDK and CDR2 is SYGVNS. The CDR3 is made up of 15 amino acids. V lost 0 bases and J lost 7; bases outside the gene matches: 8. Here the CDR3 DNA reads TGTGCCAGCAGTGAATATAATTGGGCAGGGGGTGGCTACACCTTC. Its translation is CASSEYNWAGGGYTF.

Here the CDR3 DNA reads TGTGCCAGCAGCTTGTATCCCCGGGACAGGGGGATTGAGCAGTTCTTC. Protein sequence: CASSLYPRDRGIEQFF. The chain recombines TRBV7-9 with TRBJ2-1, with 11 bases lining up with TRBD1. This CDR3 is 16 amino acids long. The germline gives CDR1 SEHNR, CDR2 FQNEAQ (reference sequence). J was trimmed by 9 bases and V by 3 bases; bases with no gene match: 10.

This chain joins TRBV5-6 and TRBJ2-5, with 9 bases matching TRBD2. The CDR3 consists of 16 residues. CDR1 is SGHDT and CDR2 is YYEEEE in the germline V gene. The V and J ends lost 1 base and 7 bases, in that order; junction bases with no gene match: 11. The CDR3 coding sequence is TGTGCCAGCAGCTTGAGGAGACTAGCGGAAAGTGGGACCCAGTACTTC. Its translation: CASSLRRLAESGTQYF. Drawing the rest from reference TRBV5-6 and TRBJ2-5, the complete variable domain is DAGVTQSPTHLIKTRGQQVTLRCSPKSGHDTVSWYQQALGQGPQFIFQYYEEEERQRGNFPDRFSGHQFPNYSSELNVNALLLGDSALYLCASSLRRLAESGTQYFGPGTRLLVL.

The table lists this clone with a count of one. The rearrangement joins TRBV18 to TRBJ1-1; TRBD1 matches 8 bases. Germline V gene lookup returns CDR1 KGHSH and CDR2 LQKENI. The ends lost 6 bases at V and 3 bases at J; junction bases unmatched: 6. The length of the CDR3 is 14 residues. The CDR3, as DNA: TGTGCCAGCTCCCCGGACAGGGCCTACACTGAAGCTTTCTTT. Translated, it gives CASSPDRAYTEAFF. Looking up the rest from reference TRBV18 and TRBJ1-1 gives the full variable domain: NAGVMQNPRHLVRRRGQEARLRCSPMKGHSHVYWYRQLPEEGLKFMVYLQKENIIDESGMPKERFSAEFPKEGPSILRIQQVVRGDSAAYFCASSPDRAYTEAFFGQGTRLTVV.

With regard to this clone: Additional DNA sequences in this sample encode the identical CDR3. V usage is TRBV6-1 and J usage is TRBJ2-7; D is perhaps TRBD1 (6 bases). This CDR3 is built from 14 residues. The V and J ends lost 2 bases and 4 bases respectively, with 12 bases between them. CDR1 and CDR2 (germline): MNHNS, SASEGT. CDR3 amino acids: CASSEQGRGYEQYF. The CDR3 region has the DNA TGTGCCAGCAGTGAACAGGGCAGGGGATACGAGCAGTACTTC.

The CDR3 DNA sequence: TGTGCCAGCAGCTTGGGGACTAGCCAAGAGACCCAGTACTTC. Translation gives CASSLGTSQETQYF. V usage is TRBV5-4 and J usage is TRBJ2-5; 7 positions match TRBD2. There are 14 residues in the CDR3. The J segment lost 1 base and the V segment lost 0 bases, leaving 0 bases of the junction unmatched. Germline V gene lookup returns CDR1 SGHNT and CDR2 YYREEE (reference sequence). Together with reference TRBV5-4 and TRBJ2-5, the CDR3 gives the full variable domain: ETGVTQSPTHLIKTRGQQVTLRCSSQSGHNTVSWYQQALGQGPQFIFQYYREEENGRGNFPPRFSGLQFPNYSSELNVNALELDDSALYLCASSLGTSQETQYFGPGTRLLVL.

The chain joins TRBV10-3 to TRBJ2-2; D gene unclear. The length of the CDR3 is 15 residues. The germline V gene has CDR1 ENHRY and CDR2 SYGVKD. Trimming removed 4 bases from V and 1 base from J, with 10 bases in between. The CDR3 spells CAISGRSGNTGELFF. Here the CDR3 DNA reads TGTGCCATCAGTGGTCGGTCGGGGAACACCGGGGAGCTGTTTTTT.

This chain uses TRBV6-1 with TRBJ2-7, with D perhaps TRBD1 (5 bases). The CDR3 has 14 amino acids. Per the germline V gene, CDR1 is MNHNS and CDR2 is SASEGT. Trimming stripped 1 base from V and 0 bases from J, with 7 bases between. The CDR3 DNA reads TGTGCCAGCAGTGAAGACAGGAGCTCCTACGAGCAGTACTTC. This gives the protein CASSEDRSSYEQYF.

The genes are TRBV30 and TRBJ1-4, with 12 bases aligning to TRBD1. V gave up 3 bases and J gave up 1 base; unmatched junction bases: 9. The CDR3 has 18 residues. The germline V gene has CDR1 GTSNPN and CDR2 SVGIG (reference sequence). CDR3: CAWSRDRGLPRTNEKLFF. The CDR3 region has the DNA TGTGCCTGGAGCAGGGACAGGGGGCTACCTAGAACTAATGAAAAACTGTTTTTT.

This clone was detected only a few times. This sequence joins TRBV5-4 and TRBJ2-3, with D possibly TRBD1 on 5 matching bases. The V gene's germline CDR1 is SGHNT and CDR2 YYREEE (reference sequence). The CDR3 has 15 amino acids. V was clipped by 0 bases and J by 3 bases, with 11 bases between them. Here the CDR3 DNA reads TGTGCCAGCAGCTTGGGCCCGACAGAAACAGATACGCAGTATTTT. Its protein product is CASSLGPTETDTQYF.

The chain links TRBV19 to TRBJ2-3, with D hard to call. This CDR3 has 14 amino acids. Germline V gives CDR1 LNHDA, CDR2 SQIVND (reference sequence). With 5 bases removed from V and 2 bases from J, the gap between germline ends came to 11 bases. The CDR3 DNA sequence: TGTGCCAGTAGTCCCCGAGTATCCACAGATACGCAGTATTTT. Protein sequence: CASSPRVSTDTQYF.

The gene calls are TRBV4-1 and TRBJ2-1, with 11 bases identical to TRBD2. V shed 0 bases, J shed 3 bases, and the junction held 4 bases outside the gene matches. Germline V lookup: CDR1 MGHRA, CDR2 YSYEKL. This CDR3 spans 17 amino acids. The CDR3, as DNA: TGCGCCAGCAGCCAAGATGGGCTAGCGGGGGGCTACAATGAGCAGTTCTTC. Translating it yields CASSQDGLAGGYNEQFF.

This clone was counted once. The V call is TRBV6-1, the J call TRBJ1-2, with 9 bases fitting TRBD1. Germline V gene sequence: CDR1 MNHNS, CDR2 SASEGT. Losses at the gene ends were 3 bases for V and 7 bases for J; bases not matched to a gene: 3. The CDR3 extends over 13 amino acids. CDR3 amino acids: CASSDLGQGGYTF. The CDR3 coding sequence is TGTGCCAGCAGTGACTTGGGACAGGGTGGCTACACCTTC.

The V call is TRBV6-4, the J call TRBJ2-3; TRBD1 matches 10 bases. Per germline, CDR1 MRHNA and CDR2 SNTAGT. The CDR3 is 15 residues long. The V and J ends lost 6 bases and 1 base, in that order; junction bases with no gene match: 4. This chain's CDR3 is CASSSGTGGTDTQYF. The CDR3 bases are TGTGCCAGCAGCAGCGGGACAGGGGGCACAGATACGCAGTATTTT.

CDR3 DNA sequence: TGCAGCGTTGACAGGGGAATGAACACTGAAGCTTTCTTT. Protein: CSVDRGMNTEAFF. The chain joins TRBV29-1 to TRBJ1-1, with a possible D match to TRBD1 (6 bases). The germline V and J ends were trimmed by 3 bases and 0 bases, with 8 bases remaining between them. CDR1 SQVTM and CDR2 ANQGSEA come from the germline V gene. CDR3 length: 13 residues.

The chain links TRBV6-1 to TRBJ2-2; 14 bases are shared with TRBD2. V lost 3 bases and J lost 4; bases outside the gene matches: 10. This CDR3 is built from 19 residues. Germline CDR1 and CDR2: MNHNS and SASEGT. The CDR3 loop is CASSEWTSGRSPGTGELFF. The DNA of the CDR3 is TGTGCCAGCAGTGAGTGGACTAGCGGGAGGTCCCCGGGCACCGGGGAGCTGTTTTTT.

CDR3 loop: CASSLRVVMNTEAFF. CDR3 sequence (DNA): TGTGCCAGCAGCTTAAGAGTTGTCATGAACACTGAAGCTTTCTTT. The chain carries TRBV5-6 and TRBJ1-1; no firm D call. CDR1 is SGHDT and CDR2 is YYEEEE in the germline V gene. The V end was cut by 2 bases, the J end by 0 bases, with 11 bases between. CDR3 length: 15 residues.

The chain has TRBV9 and TRBJ1-1; 8 bases line up with TRBD1. The CDR3 runs 14 residues. Germline lookup yields CDR1 SGDLS and CDR2 YYNGEE. The junction had 7 bases not matched to a gene; V was cut back by 2 bases and J by 7 bases. CDR3 nucleotide sequence: TGTGCCAGCAGCGTCGGACAGGGAATCGGTGAAGCTTTCTTT. Amino acid sequence: CASSVGQGIGEAFF.

This chain uses TRBV19 with TRBJ2-3; TRBD1 might be the D (5 bases). The V gene's germline CDR1 is LNHDA and CDR2 SQIVND (reference sequence). Deletions cut 6 bases from V and 2 bases from J, with 15 bases between. This CDR3 has 15 residues. CDR3 loop: CASSLMGPDTDTQYF. The CDR3 DNA is TGTGCCAGTAGCCTGATGGGGCCCGACACAGATACGCAGTATTTT.

The V and J genes are TRBV11-2 and TRBJ2-4; 10 nucleotides agree with TRBD2. The V gene end was trimmed by 5 bases and the J gene end by 8 bases; junction bases not matched to a gene: 6. Germline lookup yields CDR1 SGHAT and CDR2 FQNNGV. The CDR3 has 14 residues. For the CDR3, the DNA is TGTGCCAGCAGCCCTAGCGGGAGTACACACATTCAGTACTTC. As protein: CASSPSGSTHIQYF.